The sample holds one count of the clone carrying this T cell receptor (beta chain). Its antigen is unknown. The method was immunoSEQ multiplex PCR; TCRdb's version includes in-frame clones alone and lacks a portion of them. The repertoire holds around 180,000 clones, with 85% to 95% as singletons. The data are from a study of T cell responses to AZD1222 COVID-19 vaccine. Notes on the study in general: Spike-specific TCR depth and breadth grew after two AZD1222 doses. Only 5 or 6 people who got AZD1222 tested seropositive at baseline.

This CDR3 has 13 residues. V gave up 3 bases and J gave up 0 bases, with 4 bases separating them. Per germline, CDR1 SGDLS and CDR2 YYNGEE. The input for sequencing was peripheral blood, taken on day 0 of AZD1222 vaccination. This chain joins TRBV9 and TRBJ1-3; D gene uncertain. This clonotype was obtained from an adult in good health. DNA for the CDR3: TGTGCCAGCAGCGCCTTCTCTGGAAACACCATATATTTT. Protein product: CASSAFSGNTIYF. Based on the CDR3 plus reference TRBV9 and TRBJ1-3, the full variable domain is DSGVTQTPKHLITATGQRVTLRCSPRSGDLSVYWYQQSLDQGLQFLIQYYNGEERAKGNILERFSAQQFPDLHSELNLSSLELGDSALYFCASSAFSGNTIYFGEGSWLTVV.